This is a list of T cell receptor beta chains from one sample in a study of T cells after posttransplantation cyclophosphamide. The assay was immunoSEQ multiplex PCR, and TCRdb's table has in-frame clones only and misses some. The table lists 35,000 to 40,000 clones, over 75% of them singletons. The input for sequencing was CD4+ T cells sorted from blood, taken around 2,000 days after a stem cell transplant with posttransplant cyclophosphamide. These receptors were taken from a female patient aged 40 to 50 who received an allogeneic stem cell transplant from a related donor, was CMV-positive, and had no GVHD. Some T cells may be the graft donor's. Both conserved end residues are part of each CDR3. A D gene is named only where the DNA matches it firmly. Expanded clones are given a class, and other clones once, few, many or no size at all.

v_call,clone_size,j_call,d_call,cdr3_aa,cdr3_nt
TRBV18,.,TRBJ2-7,.,CASSPPVGAYEQYF,TGTGCCAGCTCACCCCCGGTTGGTGCCTACGAGCAGTACTTC
TRBV6-6,.,TRBJ1-1,.,CASSWGRSQAEAFF,TGTGCCAGCAGTTGGGGCCGCTCGCAGGCTGAAGCTTTCTTT
TRBV6-1,.,TRBJ2-7,.,CASSEVGYEQYF,TGTGCCAGCAGTGAAGTCGGGTACGAGCAGTACTTC
TRBV10-3,.,TRBJ2-7,TRBD1,CAISDPGQGYEQYF,TGTGCCATCAGTGACCCGGGACAGGGCTACGAGCAGTACTTC
TRBV4-3,once,TRBJ1-1,.,CASSQEMGPGGWTEAFF,TGCGCCAGCAGCCAAGAGATGGGCCCCGGGGGATGGACTGAAGCTTTCTTT
TRBV11-3,.,TRBJ2-5,.,CASSLGSPETGQETQYF,TGTGCCAGCAGCTTAGGTTCCCCGGAGACGGGGCAAGAGACCCAGTACTTC
TRBV9,once,TRBJ1-4,TRBD1,CASAPGQGRGEKLFF,TGTGCCAGCGCCCCGGGACAGGGTCGGGGTGAAAAACTGTTTTTT
TRBV12-2,.,TRBJ1-1,.,CASRLPGTGAFF,TGTGCAAGTCGCCTCCCAGGGACAGGAGCTTTCTTT
TRBV11-3,.,TRBJ2-2,TRBD1,CASSLRGPPGELFF,TGTGCCAGCAGCTTGAGGGGGCCCCCCGGGGAGCTGTTTTTT
TRBV19,few,TRBJ1-1,.,CASTTSKSTEAFF,TGTGCCAGTACCACATCGAAAAGCACTGAAGCTTTCTTT
TRBV25-1,.,TRBJ2-3,.,CASSESKPTDTQYF,TGTGCCAGCAGTGAGTCAAAGCCCACAGATACGCAGTATTTT